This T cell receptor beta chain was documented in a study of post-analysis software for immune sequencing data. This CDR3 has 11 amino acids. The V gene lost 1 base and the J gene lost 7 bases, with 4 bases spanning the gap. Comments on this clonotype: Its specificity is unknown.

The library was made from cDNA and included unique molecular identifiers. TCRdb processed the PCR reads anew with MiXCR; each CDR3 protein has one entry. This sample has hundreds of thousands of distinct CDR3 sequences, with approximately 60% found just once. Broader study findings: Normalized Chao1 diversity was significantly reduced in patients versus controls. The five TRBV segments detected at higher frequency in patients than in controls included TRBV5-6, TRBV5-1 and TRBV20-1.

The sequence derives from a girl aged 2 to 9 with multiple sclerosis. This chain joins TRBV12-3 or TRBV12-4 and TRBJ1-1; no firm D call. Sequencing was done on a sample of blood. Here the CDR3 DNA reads TGTGCCAGCAGTTTAGAAGTTGAAGCTTTCTTT. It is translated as CASSLEVEAFF.